The present T cell receptor (beta chain) was sequenced within a study of identical twins. TCRdb re-called the 5' RACE reads with MiXCR, one entry per CDR3 protein. The sample includes fewer than 350,000 distinct CDR3 sequences, under 9% of them seen just once. This sample also appeared in a second study, on yellow fever vaccine responses in identical twins. From that second work: Among the twins, the vaccine T cell response reportedly seemed partly convergent and partly personalized.

Specimen: memory (CD45RO+) T cells sorted from blood. The TCR sequence derives from a woman aged 18-29 years in good health.

DNA for the CDR3: TGCAGTGCTAGAGCATTCAGAGGTTCAACTAATGAAAAACTGTTTTTT. Residues: CSARAFRGSTNEKLFF. The V and J genes are TRBV20-1 and TRBJ1-4; no definite D call. The CDR3 has 16 amino acids. Trimming pared 1 base from V and 0 bases from J, leaving 12 bases between. From germline, CDR1 is DFQATT and CDR2 SNEGSKA (reference sequence).